This TCR beta chain appears in the sequencing data of a study of breast tumors, draining lymph nodes, adjacent tissues. General study points: Luminal-like breast cancer showed significantly higher tumor–nontumor repertoire similarity than basal-like.

TCRdb itself ran the multiplex PCR reads through MiXCR, one entry per CDR3 protein. The profile shows about 300,000 distinct CDR3 sequences, under 35% of them singletons. Comments on this clonotype: Its antigen is still unknown.

Germline loops: CDR1 SGHRS, CDR2 YFSETQ. V shed 6 bases and J shed 2 bases, with 14 bases lying between them. The CDR3 is 14 residues long. Samples came from axillary lymph nodes draining the breast cancer. The chain carries TRBV5-1 and TRBJ2-5; D unresolved. The receptor's source is a female donor with breast cancer. Some clones in this sample may be carry-over from other donors' samples. The sample comprised axillary lymph node tissue. The CDR3 DNA sequence: TGCGCCAGCAAAGAATGGGGATCACAAGAGACCCAGTACTTC. This encodes CASKEWGSQETQYF.